Reported below is one TCR beta chain. Its antigen is unknown. These data originate in a study of vaccination effects on CD4 cells after COVID-19. Some clones are missing from TCRdb's copy, which holds only in-frame ones; the method was immunoSEQ multiplex PCR. The table includes 24,000 or so clones, roughly four fifths detected once. V shed 3 bases, J shed 5 bases, and the junction held 9 bases outside the gene matches. Germline loops: CDR1 MGHRA, CDR2 YSYEKL. The length of the CDR3 is 17 residues. Sequencing followed a ViraFEST assay step that expanded antigen-specific CD4+ T cells with viral peptide pools. Scientists isolated CD4+ T cells after an approximately 11-day culture period ended. Each vaccine recipient was nucleocapsid antibody negative and had no prior SARS-CoV-2 infection. Cells had half their medium changed to IL-2 medium on days 3 and 7.

The sample here was CD4+ T cells from PBMCs cultured with SARS-CoV-2 spike peptides, taken before COVID-19 vaccination. The sequence was collected from a human donor who received a COVID-19 vaccine. The V call is TRBV4-1, the J call TRBJ2-1; 11 bases line up with TRBD2. This chain's CDR3 is CASSQSLAGGKNNEQFF. The CDR3 DNA reads TGCGCCAGCAGCCAGTCATTAGCGGGAGGGAAGAACAATGAGCAGTTCTTC.